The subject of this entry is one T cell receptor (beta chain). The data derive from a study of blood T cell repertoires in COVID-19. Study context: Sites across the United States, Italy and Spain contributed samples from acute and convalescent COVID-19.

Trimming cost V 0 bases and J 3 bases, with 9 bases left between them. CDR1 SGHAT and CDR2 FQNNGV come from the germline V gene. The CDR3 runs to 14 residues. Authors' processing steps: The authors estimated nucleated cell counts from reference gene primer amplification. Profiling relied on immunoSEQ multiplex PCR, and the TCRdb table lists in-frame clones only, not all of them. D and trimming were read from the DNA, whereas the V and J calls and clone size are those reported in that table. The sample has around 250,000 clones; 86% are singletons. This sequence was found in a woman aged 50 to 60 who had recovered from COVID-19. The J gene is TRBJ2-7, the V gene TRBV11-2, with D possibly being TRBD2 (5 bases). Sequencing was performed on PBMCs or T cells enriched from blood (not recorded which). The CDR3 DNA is TGTGCCAGCAGCTTAGACTTGCGGGTCTACGAGCAGTACTTC. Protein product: CASSLDLRVYEQYF. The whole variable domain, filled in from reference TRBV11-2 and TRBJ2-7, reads EAGVAQSPRYKIIEKRQSVAFWCNPISGHATLYWYQQILGQGPKLLIQFQNNGVVDDSQLPKDRFSAERLKGVDSTLKIQPAKLEDSAVYLCASSLDLRVYEQYFGPGTRLTVT.